The 21 T cell receptor beta chains presented below share a single source sample, sequenced in a study of vaccination and CD4 T cells after COVID-19. CD4+ T cells that had been cultured provided DNA sequenced with the Oncomine TCR Beta short-read assay. From the PCR reads, TCRdb called clonotypes with MiXCR, one entry per CDR3 protein. Seen here are 4,500 to 6,500 distinct CDR3 sequences, 41% observed once, and the top ten hold approximately 30%. Treatment here: roughly ten-day PBMC culture with coronavirus spike peptide pools or control peptides (ViraFEST assay). CD4+ T cells of the unexposed donor were collected before the COVID-19 pandemic (2011-2018). Their antigen targets remain unknown. The sample was CD4+ T cells from blood, cultured in vitro. These receptor sequences come from a human donor in good health.

The gene calls are TRBV10-1 and TRBJ2-7, with no clear D. The germline gives CDR1 WNHNN, CDR2 SYGVQD (reference sequence). Trimming pared 10 bases from V and 5 bases from J, leaving 24 bases between. This CDR3 spans 15 amino acids. CDR3 DNA sequence: TGCGCCATCGTCCCCCACAGTTCAGTGTCAGACGAGCAGTACTTC. Its protein is CAIVPHSSVSDEQYF.

This clonotype was observed a few times. The DNA of the CDR3 is TGTGCCAGCAGTTTACGGACGACAGGGAAGAACACTGAAGCTTTCTTT. It yields the protein CASSLRTTGKNTEAFF. J is TRBJ1-1 and V is TRBV27; TRBD1 matches at 7 bases. The CDR3 extends over 16 amino acids. Germline-derived CDR1 and CDR2 are MNHEY and SMNVEV (reference sequence). V gave up 2 bases and J gave up 1 base; unmatched junction bases: 7.

In its sample, this clonotype ranks as medium-sized. The chain carries TRBV27 and TRBJ1-2; D ambiguous. Per germline, CDR1 MNHEY and CDR2 SMNVEV (reference sequence). Deletions cut 1 base from V and 8 bases from J, with 8 bases between. This CDR3 contains 12 residues. The CDR3 nucleotides read TGTGCCAGCAGTTTATTGGGTCGCGGCTACACCTTC. Translated: CASSLLGRGYTF.

The CDR3 protein is CASSLGTGVRDTQYF. Written as DNA, the CDR3 is TGTGCCAGCAGCTTAGGGACAGGGGTTAGGGATACGCAGTATTTT. The rearrangement uses TRBV7-9 and TRBJ2-3, with TRBD1 matching 9 bases. The V gene's germline CDR1 is SEHNR and CDR2 FQNEAQ (reference sequence). The CDR3 extends over 15 amino acids. V was pared by 1 base and J by 6 bases, with 5 bases of the junction left unmatched. The entire variable domain, with the rest obtained from reference TRBV7-9 and TRBJ2-3, is as follows: DTGVSQNPRHKITKRGQNVTFRCDPISEHNRLYWYRQTLGQGPEFLTYFQNEAQLEKSRLLSDRFSAERPKGSFSTLEIQRTEQGDSAMYLCASSLGTGVRDTQYFGPGTRLTVL.

This clonotype showed up just once. The J gene is TRBJ2-1, the V gene TRBV5-6; TRBD1 matches at 8 bases. CDR3 length equals 16 residues. Losses at the gene ends were 0 bases for V and 15 bases for J; bases not matched to a gene: 17. Germline CDR1 SGHDT, CDR2 YYEEEE. In nucleotides, the CDR3 is TGTGCCAGCAGCTTGGGACAGGGGATAATTCTGGGGGTTGGGTTCTTC. This sequence encodes CASSLGQGIILGVGFF.

The chain joins TRBV7-7 to TRBJ2-1; 7 bases match TRBD2. V shed 1 base, J shed 3 bases, and the junction held 9 bases outside the gene matches. The CDR3 contains 17 residues. CDR1 is SSHAT and CDR2 is FNYEAQ in the germline V gene (reference sequence). The CDR3 DNA is TGTGCCAGCAGCTTAGGGTTGGCGGGAGAGCGCTACAATGAGCAGTTCTTC. Translation: CASSLGLAGERYNEQFF.

This chain's CDR3 is CASSWGFPDSLDQPQHF. The CDR3 DNA is TGTGCCAGCAGTTGGGGTTTTCCGGACAGCCTAGATCAGCCCCAGCATTTT. V gene TRBV28 combines with J gene TRBJ1-5, with D possibly being TRBD1 (6 bases). Germline V gene sequence: CDR1 MDHEN, CDR2 SYDVKM. V lost 4 bases to trimming and J lost 5 bases, with 21 bases between them. The CDR3 has 17 amino acids.

This clonotype was observed a few times. The chain joins TRBV29-1 to TRBJ1-5, with D unresolved. The CDR3 length is 13 residues. Germline CDR1 reads SQVTM; CDR2 reads ANQGSEA. V shed 4 bases and J shed 4 bases, with 11 bases lying between them. CDR3 region: CSVADGINQPQHF. The CDR3 DNA reads TGCAGCGTTGCGGACGGGATTAATCAGCCCCAGCATTTT. Complete variable domain (other parts from reference TRBV29-1 and TRBJ1-5): SAVISQKPSRDICQRGTSLTIQCQVDSQVTMMFWYRQQPGQSLTLIATANQGSEATYESGFVIDKFPISRPNLTFSTLTVSNMSPEDSSIYLCSVADGINQPQHFGDGTRLSIL.

This chain uses TRBV20-1 with TRBJ2-3; a possible D gene is TRBD2 (6 bases). CDR3 length: 13 amino acids. V dropped 6 bases and J dropped 4 bases, with 14 bases sitting between them. Per the germline V gene, CDR1 is DFQATT and CDR2 is SNEGSKA (reference sequence). CDR3 protein: CSARLVVADTQYF. DNA for the CDR3: TGCAGTGCCCGACTAGTTGTAGCAGATACGCAGTATTTT.

The rearrangement uses TRBV6-1 and TRBJ2-3; 11 bases map to TRBD2. This CDR3 region has 16 residues. Germline CDR1 and CDR2: MNHNS and SASEGT. V lost 5 bases to trimming and J lost 3 bases; unmatched junction nucleotides: 7. CDR3 region: CASSPGVAGGTDTQYF. CDR3 coding DNA: TGTGCCAGCAGTCCCGGAGTAGCGGGAGGGACAGATACGCAGTATTTT.

The chain carries TRBV20-1 and TRBJ2-7; D not certain. The CDR3 sequence is 15 residues long. Germline V gives CDR1 DFQATT, CDR2 SNEGSKA (reference sequence). Between the trimmed V and J ends, which lost 3 bases and 2 bases, there was a span of 17 bases. CDR3 residues: CSASEILVWAYEQYF. CDR3 nucleotides: TGCAGTGCTAGTGAGATCCTAGTTTGGGCCTACGAGCAGTACTTC.

V and J are TRBV20-1 and TRBJ2-1; a possible D gene is TRBD2 (5 bases). Germline V CDR1 and CDR2: DFQATT, SNEGSKA (reference sequence). The CDR3 contains 16 residues. Deletions cut 0 bases from V and 10 bases from J, with 22 bases between. This chain's CDR3 is CSARDLGMPGSREQFF. CDR3 sequence (DNA): TGCAGTGCTAGAGATTTGGGTATGCCGGGGAGCAGGGAGCAGTTCTTC.

The rearrangement uses TRBV7-9 and TRBJ1-2; D not certain. Germline lookup yields CDR1 SEHNR and CDR2 FQNEAQ (reference sequence). The CDR3 has 13 amino acids. Trimming took off 5 bases at V and 4 bases at J, with 11 bases between the two ends. The CDR3 sequence: CASSPRTTYGYTF. The CDR3 nucleotides are TGTGCCAGCAGCCCACGCACGACCTATGGCTACACCTTC.

This clonotype came up a few times. This sequence joins TRBV19 and TRBJ2-3; tentatively, D is TRBD1 (6 bases). Germline loops: CDR1 LNHDA, CDR2 SQIVND (reference sequence). V was trimmed by 6 bases and J by 0 bases, leaving 7 bases between them. The CDR3 consists of 13 residues. The DNA for the CDR3 is TGTGCCAGTAGACAGGGAAGCACAGATACGCAGTATTTT. Translated, it gives CASRQGSTDTQYF. Full variable domain (outside the CDR3, taken from reference TRBV19 and TRBJ2-3): DGGITQSPKYLFRKEGQNVTLSCEQNLNHDAMYWYRQDPGQGLRLIYYSQIVNDFQKGDIAEGYSVSREKKESFPLTVTSAQKNPTAFYLCASRQGSTDTQYFGPGTRLTVL.

The rearrangement uses TRBV18 and TRBJ1-1; TRBD1 might be the D (5 bases). The CDR3 has 16 amino acids. V was shortened by 2 bases and J by 5 bases, with 18 bases between the two germline ends. Germline CDR1 reads KGHSH; CDR2 reads LQKENI. As DNA, the CDR3 is TGTGCCAGCTCACCAAGTCGAGGCGGGGGATTAACTGAAGCTTTCTTT. Its protein product is CASSPSRGGGLTEAFF.

J is TRBJ1-2 and V is TRBV28; TRBD1 might be the D (6 bases). The CDR3 sequence is 15 residues long. Germline CDR1 is MDHEN and CDR2 is SYDVKM. The ends were cut back, 7 bases at V and 2 bases at J, with 17 bases in the middle. The CDR3 loop reads CASIPTGHSNYGYTF. CDR3 bases: TGTGCCAGCATCCCGACGGGACACTCAAACTATGGCTACACCTTC.

The genes are TRBV20-1 and TRBJ2-1; 7 bases are a match to TRBD2. Germline V gene data show CDR1 as DFQATT and CDR2 as SNEGSKA (reference sequence). The J segment lost 3 bases and the V segment lost 6 bases, leaving 8 bases of the junction unmatched. The CDR3 is made up of 14 amino acids. Here the CDR3 DNA reads TGCAGTGCCGCAGGACTAGTGTACTACAATGAGCAGTTCTTC. Protein product: CSAAGLVYYNEQFF.

This clonotype has only a few counts. This chain joins TRBV20-1 and TRBJ2-7, with 8 positions matching TRBD1. CDR1 and CDR2 from the germline V gene are DFQATT and SNEGSKA (reference sequence). The CDR3 consists of 15 residues. The J segment lost 2 bases and the V segment lost 1 base, leaving 7 bases of the junction unmatched. The CDR3 nucleotides read TGCAGTGCTAGAGTCGGAGGACAGGGACCCTACGAGCAGTACTTC. Translation gives CSARVGGQGPYEQYF.

This clonotype was seen only a few times. The chain joins TRBV4-1 to TRBJ2-5, with 9 bases aligning to TRBD2. Unmatched junction bases numbered 7, after V lost 1 base and J lost 1 base. The germline V gene has CDR1 MGHRA and CDR2 YSYEKL. The CDR3 has 17 residues. Here the CDR3 reads CASSQGPSGALQETQYF. CDR3 sequence (DNA): TGCGCCAGCAGCCAAGGGCCTAGCGGGGCTCTCCAAGAGACCCAGTACTTC.

The chain uses TRBV5-6 and TRBJ1-5; D remains unclear. CDR1 and CDR2 (germline): SGHDT, YYEEEE. The CDR3 is 14 residues long. V was cut by 0 bases and J by 1 base, with 5 bases left in between. The CDR3 sequence: CASSLVGSNQPQHF. CDR3 nucleotides: TGTGCCAGCAGCTTGGTCGGCAGCAATCAGCCCCAGCATTTT. The full variable domain, with the rest looked up from reference TRBV5-6 and TRBJ1-5, is DAGVTQSPTHLIKTRGQQVTLRCSPKSGHDTVSWYQQALGQGPQFIFQYYEEEERQRGNFPDRFSGHQFPNYSSELNVNALLLGDSALYLCASSLVGSNQPQHFGDGTRLSIL.

CDR3 protein: CATSRDFGTGSRFSNQPQHF. The DNA for the CDR3 is TGTGCCACCAGCAGAGATTTTGGGACAGGGTCCCGCTTTAGCAATCAGCCCCAGCATTTT. The chain employs TRBV15 and TRBJ1-5, with 9 bases fitting TRBD1. Germline-derived CDR1 and CDR2 are LNHNV and YYDKDF (reference sequence). The CDR3 has 20 residues. V was pared by 0 bases and J by 0 bases, with 12 bases of the junction left unmatched.